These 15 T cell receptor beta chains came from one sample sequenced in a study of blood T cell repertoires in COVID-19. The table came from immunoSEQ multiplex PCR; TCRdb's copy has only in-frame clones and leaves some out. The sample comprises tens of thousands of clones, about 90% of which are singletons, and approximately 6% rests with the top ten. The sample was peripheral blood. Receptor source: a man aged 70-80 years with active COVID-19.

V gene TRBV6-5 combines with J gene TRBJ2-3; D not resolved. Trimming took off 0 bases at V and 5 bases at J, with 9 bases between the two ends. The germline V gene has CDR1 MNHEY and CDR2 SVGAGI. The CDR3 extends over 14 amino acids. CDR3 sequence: CASSYSAREDTQYF. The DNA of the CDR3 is TGTGCCAGCAGTTACTCGGCTAGAGAAGATACGCAGTATTTT.

The CDR3 region has the DNA TGTGCCAGCAGTTTTTATTCGGGAGGTGAAAAACTGTTTTTT. Its protein is CASSFYSGGEKLFF. The J gene is TRBJ1-4, the V gene TRBV28, with unresolved D. CDR1 and CDR2 (germline): MDHEN, SYDVKM. Trimming cost V 3 bases and J 7 bases, with 12 bases left between them. The CDR3 covers 14 residues.

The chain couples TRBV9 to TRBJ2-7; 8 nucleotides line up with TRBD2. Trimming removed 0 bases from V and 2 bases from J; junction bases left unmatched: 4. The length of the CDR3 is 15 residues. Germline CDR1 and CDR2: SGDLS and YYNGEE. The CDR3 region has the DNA TGTGCCAGCAGCGTAGGCGGGGGGCGAACCTACGAGCAGTACTTC. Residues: CASSVGGGRTYEQYF.

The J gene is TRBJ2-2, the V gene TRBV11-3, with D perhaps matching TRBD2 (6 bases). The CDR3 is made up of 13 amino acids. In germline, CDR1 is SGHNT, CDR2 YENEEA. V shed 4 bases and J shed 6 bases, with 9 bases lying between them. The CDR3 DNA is TGTGCCAGCAGCTCCACTAGCCCCGGGGAGCTGTTTTTT. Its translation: CASSSTSPGELFF.

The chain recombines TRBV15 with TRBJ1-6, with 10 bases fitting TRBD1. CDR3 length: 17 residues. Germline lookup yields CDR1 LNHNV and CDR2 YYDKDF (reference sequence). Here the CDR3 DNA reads TGTGCGGCCGAAGAGACAGGGGGCCGTCATTCCCATTCACCCCTCCACTTT. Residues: CAAEETGGRHSHSPLHF.

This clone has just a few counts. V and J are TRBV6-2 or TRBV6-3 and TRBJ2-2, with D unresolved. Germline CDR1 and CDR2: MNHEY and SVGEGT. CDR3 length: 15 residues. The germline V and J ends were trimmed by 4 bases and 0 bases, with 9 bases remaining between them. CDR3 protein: CASSWKTPNTGELFF. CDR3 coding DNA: TGTGCCAGCAGTTGGAAGACTCCGAACACCGGGGAGCTGTTTTTT.

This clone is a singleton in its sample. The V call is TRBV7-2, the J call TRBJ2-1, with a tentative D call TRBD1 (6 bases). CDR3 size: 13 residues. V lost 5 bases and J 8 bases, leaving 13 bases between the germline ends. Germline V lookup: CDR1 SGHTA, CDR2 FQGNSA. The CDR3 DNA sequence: TGTGCCAGCAGCCGAACAGGGTTACATGAGCAGTTCTTC. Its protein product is CASSRTGLHEQFF.

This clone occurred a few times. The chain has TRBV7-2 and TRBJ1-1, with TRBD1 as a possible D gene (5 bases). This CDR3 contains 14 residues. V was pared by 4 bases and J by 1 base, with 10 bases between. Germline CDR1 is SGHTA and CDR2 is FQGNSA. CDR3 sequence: CASSSRTGNTEAFF. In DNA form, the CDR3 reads TGTGCCAGCAGCTCCAGAACAGGGAACACTGAAGCTTTCTTT.

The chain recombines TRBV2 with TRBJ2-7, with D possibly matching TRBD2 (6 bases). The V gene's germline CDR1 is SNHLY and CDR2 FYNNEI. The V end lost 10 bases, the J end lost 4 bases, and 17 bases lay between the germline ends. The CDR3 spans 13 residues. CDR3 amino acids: CATAGGDTYEQYF. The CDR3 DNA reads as TGTGCCACCGCAGGAGGGGATACATACGAGCAGTACTTC.

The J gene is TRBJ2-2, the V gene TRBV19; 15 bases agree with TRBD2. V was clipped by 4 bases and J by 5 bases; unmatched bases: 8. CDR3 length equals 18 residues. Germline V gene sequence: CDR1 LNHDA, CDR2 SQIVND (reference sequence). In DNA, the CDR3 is TGTGCCAGTAGTAATGGACTAGCGGGGGGGCCGAGGACCGGGGAGCTGTTTTTT. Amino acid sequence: CASSNGLAGGPRTGELFF.

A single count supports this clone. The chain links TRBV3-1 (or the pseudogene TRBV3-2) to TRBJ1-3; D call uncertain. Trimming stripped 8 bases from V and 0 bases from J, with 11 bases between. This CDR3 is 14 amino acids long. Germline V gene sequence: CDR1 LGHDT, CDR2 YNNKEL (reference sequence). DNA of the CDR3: TGTGCCAGCCGGCCGGGTTCCTCTGGAAACACCATATATTTT. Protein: CASRPGSSGNTIYF.

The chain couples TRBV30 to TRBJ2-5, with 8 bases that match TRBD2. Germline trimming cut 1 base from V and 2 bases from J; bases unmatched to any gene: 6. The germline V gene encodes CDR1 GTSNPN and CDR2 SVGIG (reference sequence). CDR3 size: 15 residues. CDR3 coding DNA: TGTGCCTGGAGTGGGCAGCGGGGGACGCAAGAGACCCAGTACTTC. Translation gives CAWSGQRGTQETQYF.

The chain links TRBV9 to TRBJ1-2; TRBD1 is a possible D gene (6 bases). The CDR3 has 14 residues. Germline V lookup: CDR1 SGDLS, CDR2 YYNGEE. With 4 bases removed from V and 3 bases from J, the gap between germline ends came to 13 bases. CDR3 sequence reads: CASSNTGRDYGYTF. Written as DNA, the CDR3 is TGTGCCAGCAGCAATACAGGGAGGGACTATGGCTACACCTTC.

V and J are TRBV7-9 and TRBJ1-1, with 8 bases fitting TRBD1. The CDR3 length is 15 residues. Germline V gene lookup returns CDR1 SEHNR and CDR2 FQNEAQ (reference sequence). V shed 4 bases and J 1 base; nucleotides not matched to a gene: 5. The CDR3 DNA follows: TGTGCCAGCAGCTACTTGACAGGGGAGAACACTGAAGCTTTCTTT. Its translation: CASSYLTGENTEAFF. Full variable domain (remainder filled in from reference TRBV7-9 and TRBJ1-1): DTGVSQNPRHKITKRGQNVTFRCDPISEHNRLYWYRQTLGQGPEFLTYFQNEAQLEKSRLLSDRFSAERPKGSFSTLEIQRTEQGDSAMYLCASSYLTGENTEAFFGQGTRLTVV.

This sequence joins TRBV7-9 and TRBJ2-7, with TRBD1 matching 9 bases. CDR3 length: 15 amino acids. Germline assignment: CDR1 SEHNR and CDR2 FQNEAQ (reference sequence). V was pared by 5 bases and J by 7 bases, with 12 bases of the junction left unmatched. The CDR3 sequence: CASSPPGQGRWEQYF. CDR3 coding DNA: TGTGCCAGCAGCCCTCCCGGACAGGGGCGCTGGGAGCAGTACTTC.